This entry features one T cell receptor (beta chain) sequence. This clonotype was recorded many times. It has no known antigen specificity. There are no base qualities to consult, and no much larger clone falls within one base. Ficoll-Paque density gradient centrifugation was the method used to isolate PBMCs. The germline V gene encodes CDR1 MNHEY and CDR2 SMNVEV (reference sequence). Its CDR3 holds 14 amino acids, cysteine through phenylalanine. Only CDR3 DNA remains: 42 bases, in frame from the first base. Trimming takes 7 bases from V and 4 bases from J, and the germline ends sit 14 bases apart. This record comes from a study of T-cell memory formation after mild COVID-19 (dated by TCRdb to the early 2020s). About the study as a whole: TCR sequence clusters from the two donors were found to be largely donor specific. In two donors, T-cell clones that expanded and contracted after mild COVID-19 were followed by sequencing TCRalpha and TCRbeta repertoires longitudinally. Two young, previously healthy adult volunteers, one female and one male, were included in the cohort.

The run used an Illumina NovaSeq 6000. TCRalpha and TCRbeta cDNA libraries were constructed by 5'RACE with constant-segment primers, with sample barcodes and unique molecular identifiers being introduced. RNA was extracted from every sample with Trizol reagent. Library amplification was performed in two PCR steps, and a second sample barcode and Illumina TruSeq adapters were introduced in the second step. Libraries were sequenced on an Illumina NovaSeq with 2 x 150 bp paired-end reads. Per the source publication's procedure: Demultiplexing of reads and collapsing into UMI-guided consensus sequences were performed with migec v1.2.7. Using mixcr v2.1.11, the UMI consensuses were aligned to TRA and TRB V and J templates and assembled into clonotypes. Clonotypes were classified as expanded or contracted when called significant by both edgeR and NoisET, with noise models trained on biological replicates. For edgeR calls, the thresholds were a false discovery rate-adjusted p below 0.01 and a log2 fold-change of 1. As an exploratory analysis of dynamics, max-normalized trajectories of the 1000 most abundant clonotypes were examined by PCA with hierarchical clustering. Separately sequenced CD4+ and CD8+ repertoires were used to assign a CD4 or CD8 phenotype to each responding clone. TCRdb's own reprocessing of the public reads used fastp at Q25 and MiXCR and kept productive beta chains. All rows with the same CDR3 protein become a single entry with the most common DNA and genes. For this entry, the V and J calls and clone size follow TCRdb and not the study's own pipeline. Counted in this sample were about 140,000 distinct CDR3 sequences; under 7% of them appeared once. Of the sample, more than 2% is held by the ten largest clones.

The research as a whole found: Contracting CD4+ clones turned up mainly in the CM and EM memory subsets, whereas EMRA was where CD8+ clones were enriched. Clones that contracted from day 15 to 85 showed balanced CD4/CD8 phenotypes, whereas a second wave of clones that expanded from day 15 to 37 leaned towards CD4+. The study included only a couple of mild cases, and larger cohorts that include severe cases with pre-infection samples were judged to be necessary. Some responding clones were detected in pre-infection memory, which suggested that pre-existing cross-reactive memory T cells had joined the SARS-CoV-2 response. Whether the second-wave clones peaking on day 37 were SARS-CoV-2 specific was not confirmed.

The rearrangement combines TRBV27 with TRBJ2-1; the D segment might be TRBD1 or TRBD2, since each matches 5 bases. Material for sequencing was PBMCs or a T cell subset sorted from them (not recorded which). The sequence was collected from an adult woman who had mild COVID-19 (a few samples of this study predate the infection). The sample titles of this study are shuffled in the database, so cell type and time point are left out; the donor was told from shared clones. The CDR3 is CASKGGGKYNEQFF. The base sequence is TGTGCCAGCAAGGGTGGGGGAAAATACAATGAGCAGTTCTTC.